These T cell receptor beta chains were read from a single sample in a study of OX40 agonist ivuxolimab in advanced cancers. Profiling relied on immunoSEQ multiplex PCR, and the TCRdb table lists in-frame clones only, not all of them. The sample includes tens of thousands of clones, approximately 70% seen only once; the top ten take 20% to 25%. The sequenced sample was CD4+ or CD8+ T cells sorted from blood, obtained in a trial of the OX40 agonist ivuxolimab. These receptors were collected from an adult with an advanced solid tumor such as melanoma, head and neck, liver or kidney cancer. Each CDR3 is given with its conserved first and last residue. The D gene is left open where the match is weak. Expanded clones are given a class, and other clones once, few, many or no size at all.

CASSKAEDRGCVDTGELFF | TGTGCCAGCAGCAAAGCGGAGGACAGGGGATGTGTAGACACCGGGGAGCTGTTTTTT | TRBV21-1 | - | - | TRBJ2-2
CASSQIAGGPYNEQFF | TGCGCCAGCAGCCAAATAGCGGGGGGGCCGTACAATGAGCAGTTCTTC | TRBV4-1 | once | TRBD2 | TRBJ2-1
CASSLASTRRETQYF | TGTGCCAGCAGCTTGGCTTCAACCCGAAGGGAGACCCAGTACTTC | TRBV5-5 | once | - | TRBJ2-5
CAISQTVGDGYTF | TGTGCCATCAGCCAAACCGTGGGGGATGGCTACACCTTC | TRBV6-6 | - | - | TRBJ1-2
CASGTGGYYGYTF | TGTGCCAGCGGGACAGGGGGATATTATGGCTACACCTTC | TRBV2 | many | TRBD1 | TRBJ1-2
CASRDSGGASQNEQFF | TGTGCCAGCAGAGACAGCGGGGGGGCATCCCAGAATGAGCAGTTCTTC | TRBV2 | - | TRBD2 | TRBJ2-1
CASSMSGYGGYTKNIQYF | TGTGCCAGTAGTATGTCCGGTTATGGGGGGTATACCAAAAACATTCAGTACTTC | TRBV19 | - | - | TRBJ2-4
CASSLALGTGYTF | TGTGCCAGCAGCTTAGCATTGGGGACCGGCTACACCTTC | TRBV7-3 | - | - | TRBJ1-2
CASSQEGGNTGELFF | TGCGCCAGCAGCCAAGAGGGAGGGAACACCGGGGAGCTGTTTTTT | TRBV4-1 | - | - | TRBJ2-2
CASSYRPLGGDTGELFF | TGTGCCAGCAGCTATCGGCCATTGGGCGGGGACACCGGGGAGCTGTTTTTT | TRBV5-6 | - | - | TRBJ2-2
CASMRAGNYEQYF | TGTGCCAGCATGAGGGCGGGCAACTACGAGCAGTACTTC | TRBV2 | - | - | TRBJ2-7
CASSGTGTGIYEQYF | TGTGCCAGCAGCGGAACCGGGACAGGGATTTACGAGCAGTACTTC | TRBV7-1 | - | TRBD1 | TRBJ2-7
CASRERVTLHF | TGTGCCAGCAGAGAGAGGGTAACCCTCCACTTT | TRBV28 | - | - | TRBJ1-6
CASSVKRSVWETQYF | TGTGCCAGCAGCGTGAAACGGAGTGTTTGGGAGACCCAGTACTTC | TRBV27 | - | - | TRBJ2-5
CASSWNYRAYQETQYF | TGTGCCAGCAGCTGGAATTACCGGGCCTACCAAGAGACCCAGTACTTC | TRBV7-9 | - | - | TRBJ2-5
CASSRPYNEQFF | TGTGCCAGCAGCCGCCCTTACAATGAGCAGTTCTTC | TRBV6-6 | - | - | TRBJ2-1
CASSWRSRGNQPQHF | TGTGCCAGCAGCTGGCGAAGTCGCGGCAATCAGCCCCAGCATTTT | TRBV5-6 | - | - | TRBJ1-5
CASSQEGGHYYGYTF | TGCGCCAGCAGCCAAGAAGGGGGGCATTACTATGGCTACACCTTC | TRBV4-1 | few | - | TRBJ1-2
CASRDRQNTGELFF | TGTGCCAGCAGGGACAGACAGAACACCGGGGAGCTGTTTTTT | TRBV9 | - | - | TRBJ2-2
CASGTGRSYEQYF | TGTGCCAGCGGTACAGGGCGCTCCTACGAGCAGTACTTC | TRBV27 | - | - | TRBJ2-7
CASSLDWRGDRSTEAFF | TGTGCCAGCAGCTTAGATTGGCGGGGAGACCGGAGCACTGAAGCTTTCTTT | TRBV11-2 | - | - | TRBJ1-1
CASTPRVYNYGYTF | TGTGCCAGCACCCCCCGGGTTTACAACTATGGCTACACCTTC | TRBV7-8 | - | - | TRBJ1-2
CASSPRQGTFTGELFF | TGTGCCAGTAGTCCTAGACAGGGGACGTTCACCGGGGAGCTGTTTTTT | TRBV19 | - | TRBD1 | TRBJ2-2
CASSQELVVYNEQFF | TGCGCCAGCAGCCAAGAATTGGTAGTTTACAATGAGCAGTTCTTC | TRBV4-1 | few | - | TRBJ2-1
CASSQAYRVRGYTF | TGTGCCAGCAGCCAAGCCTACAGGGTTAGAGGCTACACCTTC | TRBV5-4 | - | - | TRBJ1-2
CASSPLGYTF | TGTGCCAGCAGTCCTTTAGGCTACACCTTC | TRBV6-4 | - | - | TRBJ1-2
CASSEAGGALDQPQHF | TGTGCCAGCAGTGAGGCAGGGGGGGCCCTGGATCAGCCCCAGCATTTT | TRBV6-1 | - | TRBD1 | TRBJ1-5
CASSGDSTSTDTQYF | TGTGCCAGCTCGGGAGACTCCACTAGCACAGATACGCAGTATTTT | TRBV11-2 | few | - | TRBJ2-3
CAWITTYTEAFF | TGTGCCTGGATAACCACCTACACTGAAGCTTTCTTT | TRBV30 | few | - | TRBJ1-1
CASSLSLARVGSPDYEQYF | TGTGCCAGCAGCTTAAGTCTCGCACGGGTCGGGTCCCCCGACTACGAGCAGTACTTC | TRBV7-3 | many | - | TRBJ2-7
CASSMRGETQYF | TGTGCCAGTAGTATGAGGGGCGAGACCCAGTACTTC | TRBV19 | - | - | TRBJ2-5
CASSTGGGQPQHF | TGTGCCAGCAGTACGGGGGGCGGTCAGCCCCAGCATTTT | TRBV7-9 | - | - | TRBJ1-5
CASSLWAWGYGYTF | TGTGCCAGCAGCTTGTGGGCTTGGGGCTATGGCTACACCTTC | TRBV9 | - | - | TRBJ1-2
CASSDGPMSGEAFF | TGTGCCAGCAGCGACGGACCGATGAGTGGTGAAGCTTTCTTT | TRBV11-3 | medium-sized | - | TRBJ1-1
CASSLIFRRTDTQYF | TGTGCCAGCAGCTTAATATTCAGACGCACAGATACGCAGTATTTT | TRBV7-3 | - | - | TRBJ2-3
CASTTRVPSYNEQFF | TGTGCCAGCACAACGCGGGTTCCCTCCTACAATGAGCAGTTCTTC | TRBV2 | once | - | TRBJ2-1
CASSSTLVPNTQYF | TGTGCCAGCAGCTCTACCCTCGTCCCCAATACGCAGTATTTT | TRBV5-4 | - | - | TRBJ2-3
CASSLNPRDFYGYTF | TGTGCCAGCAGCTTGAACCCGAGGGATTTCTATGGCTACACCTTC | TRBV5-6 | - | - | TRBJ1-2
CASPKGTGTPLHF | TGTGCCAGCCCAAAGGGGACGGGTACACCCCTCCACTTT | TRBV6-4 | - | - | TRBJ1-6
CASSHHRGGSTEAFF | TGTGCCAGCAGCCACCACAGGGGCGGGAGCACTGAAGCTTTCTTT | TRBV5-4 | - | TRBD1 | TRBJ1-1
CASSHTDDSFDYEQYF | TGTGCCAGCAGCCATACTGATGACTCCTTTGACTACGAGCAGTACTTC | TRBV11-1 | - | - | TRBJ2-7
CASSLEQDYAGELFF | TGCGCCAGCAGCTTGGAACAGGATTATGCCGGGGAGCTGTTTTTT | TRBV5-1 | - | - | TRBJ2-2
CASSHRERTNQPQHF | TGTGCCAGTAGTCACAGGGAAAGGACAAATCAGCCCCAGCATTTT | TRBV19 | - | - | TRBJ1-5
CASSPPVGPNTGELFF | TGTGCCAGCAGTCCCCCCGTAGGGCCGAACACCGGGGAGCTGTTTTTT | TRBV6-6 | - | - | TRBJ2-2
CASGTTTEAFF | TGTGCCAGCGGGACAACCACTGAAGCTTTCTTT | TRBV9 | few | - | TRBJ1-1
CAIRPSGLGAADNEQFF | TGTGCCATCAGGCCAAGTGGGCTTGGGGCCGCCGACAATGAGCAGTTCTTC | TRBV10-3 | - | - | TRBJ2-1
CASRGQGNAEAFF | TGTGCCAGCCGTGGACAGGGGAACGCTGAAGCTTTCTTT | TRBV11-1 | - | TRBD1 | TRBJ1-1
CASSPGTSGYNEQFF | TGTGCCAGCAGCCCCGGGACTAGCGGCTACAATGAGCAGTTCTTC | TRBV7-9 | - | TRBD2 | TRBJ2-1
CSVGDPPNWEQYF | TGCAGCGTTGGAGACCCGCCTAATTGGGAGCAGTACTTC | TRBV29-1 | - | - | TRBJ2-7
CASSRGPASSGNTIYF | TGTGCCAGCAGCAGGGGGCCCGCTAGCTCTGGAAACACCATATATTTT | TRBV21-1 | - | - | TRBJ1-3
CASSPKQDSTNTGELFF | TGTGCCAGCAGCCCCAAACAGGACAGTACGAACACCGGGGAGCTGTTTTTT | TRBV7-3 | - | - | TRBJ2-2
CASSSGPGTQPQHF | TGTGCCAGCAGCTCGGGACCCGGTACTCAGCCCCAGCATTTT | TRBV7-9 | - | - | TRBJ1-5
CASSLPRGDNYGYTF | TGTGCCAGCAGCTTACCCAGGGGGGATAACTATGGCTACACCTTC | TRBV7-8 | - | TRBD1 | TRBJ1-2
CASSRGPWGNQPQHF | TGTGCCAGTAGTAGAGGGCCTTGGGGCAATCAGCCCCAGCATTTT | TRBV19 | medium-sized | - | TRBJ1-5
CAIGGPEGEKLFF | TGTGCCATCGGAGGGCCCGAGGGCGAAAAACTGTTTTTT | TRBV10-3 | few | - | TRBJ1-4
CASSLGPAGVDTQYF | TGTGCCAGCAGCTTAGGTCCAGCGGGGGTAGATACGCAGTATTTT | TRBV7-3 | - | TRBD2 | TRBJ2-3
CASSLRGYEQYF | TGTGCCAGCAGCTTGAGAGGGTACGAGCAGTACTTC | TRBV11-3 | once | - | TRBJ2-7
CASSFPQGNKNTGELFF | TGCGCCAGCAGCTTCCCACAGGGGAATAAGAACACCGGGGAGCTGTTCTTT | TRBV5-1 | - | TRBD1 | TRBJ2-2
CASSFTTGSGNTIYF | TGTGCCAGCAGCTTTACGACGGGTAGCGGAAACACCATATATTTT | TRBV7-9 | - | - | TRBJ1-3